This note documents a single T cell receptor beta chain sequence. Antigen specificity is unknown. The data stem from a study of vaccination and CD4 T cells after COVID-19. Study information: SARS-CoV-2 PCR on nasal swabs had been positive for the convalescent patients; several were mild and one was severe. Cells were stimulated with overlapping spike peptides from SARS-CoV-2, HCoV-NL63, HCoV-OC43 and HCoV-229E. General study findings and limits: The median proportion of reactive clones detected only post-vaccination in convalescent patients was roughly 86%.

With the Oncomine TCR Beta short-read assay, DNA from cultured CD4+ T cells was sequenced. One entry per CDR3 protein results from TCRdb running MiXCR on the PCR reads. The repertoire holds 20,000 to 30,000 distinct CDR3 sequences, with about 60% as singletons. Looked up from germline, CDR1 is LNHDA and CDR2 is SQIVND (reference sequence). Trimming cost V 5 bases and J 3 bases; bases outside gene matches: 7. This CDR3 has 15 residues. Treatment specified: approximately nine-day PBMC culture with coronavirus spike peptide pools or control peptides (ViraFEST assay). The TCR was taken from a human donor who had recovered from COVID-19. This chain joins TRBV19 and TRBJ2-7; 10 bases fit TRBD2. Input material: CD4+ T cells from blood, cultured in vitro. This CDR3 is CASSRTGTSVYEQYF. The CDR3 DNA is TGTGCCAGTAGTCGGACCGGGACTAGCGTCTACGAGCAGTACTTC.